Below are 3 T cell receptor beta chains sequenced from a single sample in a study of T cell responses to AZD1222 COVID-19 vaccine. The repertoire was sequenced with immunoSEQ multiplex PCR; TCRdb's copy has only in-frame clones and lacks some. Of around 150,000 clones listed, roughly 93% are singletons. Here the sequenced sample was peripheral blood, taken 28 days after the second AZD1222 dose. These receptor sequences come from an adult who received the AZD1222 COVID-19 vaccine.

CDR3 residues: CASSISGESYNEQFF. The CDR3 region has the DNA TGCGCCAGCAGCATTAGCGGGGAATCCTACAATGAGCAGTTCTTC. This rearrangement joins TRBV5-1 to TRBJ2-1; 8 positions match TRBD2. CDR1 SGHRS and CDR2 YFSETQ come from the germline V gene. This CDR3 has 15 residues. V was clipped by 4 bases and J by 1 base; unmatched bases: 4. The variable domain in full, with the rest retrieved from reference TRBV5-1 and TRBJ2-1, is KAGVTQTPRYLIKTRGQQVTLSCSPISGHRSVSWYQQTPGQGLQFLFEYFSETQRNKGNFPGRFSGRQFSNSRSEMNVSTLELGDSALYLCASSISGESYNEQFFGPGTRLTVL.

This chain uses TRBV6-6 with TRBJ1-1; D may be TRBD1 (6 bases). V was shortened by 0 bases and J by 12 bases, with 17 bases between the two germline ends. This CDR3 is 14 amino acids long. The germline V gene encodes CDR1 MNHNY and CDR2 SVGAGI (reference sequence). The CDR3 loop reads CASSYSRGGSPPFF. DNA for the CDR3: TGTGCCAGCAGTTACTCGCGGGGGGGCTCCCCACCTTTCTTT.

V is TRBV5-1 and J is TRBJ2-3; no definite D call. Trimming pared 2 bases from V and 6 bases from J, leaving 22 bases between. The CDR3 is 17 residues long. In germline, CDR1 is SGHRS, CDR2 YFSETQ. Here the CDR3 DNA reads TGCGCCAGCAGCTTAGGTGCCCGGCTAGGGCGGTACGATACGCAGTATTTT. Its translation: CASSLGARLGRYDTQYF.